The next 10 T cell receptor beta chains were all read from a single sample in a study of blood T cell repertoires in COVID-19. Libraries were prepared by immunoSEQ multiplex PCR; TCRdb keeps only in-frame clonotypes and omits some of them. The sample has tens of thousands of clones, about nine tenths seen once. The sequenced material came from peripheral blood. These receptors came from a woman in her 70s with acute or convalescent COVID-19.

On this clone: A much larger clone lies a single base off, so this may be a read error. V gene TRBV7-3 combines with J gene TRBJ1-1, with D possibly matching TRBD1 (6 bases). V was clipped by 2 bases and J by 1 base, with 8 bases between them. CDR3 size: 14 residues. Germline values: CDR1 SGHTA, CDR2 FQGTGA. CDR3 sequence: CASSLETGNTEAFF. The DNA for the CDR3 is TGTGCCAGCAGCTTAGAGACAGGGAACACTGAAGCTTTCTTT. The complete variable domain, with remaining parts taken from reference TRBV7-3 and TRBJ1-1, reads GAGVSQTPSNKVTEKGKYVELRCDPISGHTALYWYRQSLGQGPEFLIYFQGTGAADDSGLPNDRFFAVRPEGSVSTLKIQRTERGDSAVYLCASSLETGNTEAFFGQGTRLTVV.

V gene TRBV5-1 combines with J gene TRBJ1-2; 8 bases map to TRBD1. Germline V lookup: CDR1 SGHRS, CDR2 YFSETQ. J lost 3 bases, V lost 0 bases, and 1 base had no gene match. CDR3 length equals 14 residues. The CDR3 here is CASSLVQGDYGYTF. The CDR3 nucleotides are TGCGCCAGCAGCTTGGTACAGGGGGACTATGGCTACACCTTC.

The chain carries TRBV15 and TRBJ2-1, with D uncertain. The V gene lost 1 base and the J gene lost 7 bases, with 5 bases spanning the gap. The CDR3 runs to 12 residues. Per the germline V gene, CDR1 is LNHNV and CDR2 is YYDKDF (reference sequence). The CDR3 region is CATSRAQNEQFF. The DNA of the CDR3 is TGTGCCACCAGCAGAGCCCAGAATGAGCAGTTCTTC.

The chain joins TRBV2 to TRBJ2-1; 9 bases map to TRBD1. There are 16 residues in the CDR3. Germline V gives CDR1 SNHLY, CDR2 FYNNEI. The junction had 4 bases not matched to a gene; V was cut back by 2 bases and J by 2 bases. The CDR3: CASSEKRTGAYNEQFF. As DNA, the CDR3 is TGTGCCAGCAGTGAAAAAAGGACAGGGGCCTACAATGAGCAGTTCTTC.

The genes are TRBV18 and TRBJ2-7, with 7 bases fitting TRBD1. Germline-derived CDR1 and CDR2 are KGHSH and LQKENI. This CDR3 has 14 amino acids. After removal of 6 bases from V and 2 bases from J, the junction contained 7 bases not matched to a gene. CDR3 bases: TGTGCCAGCTCGCACGGACAGGAGACCTACGAGCAGTACTTC. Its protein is CASSHGQETYEQYF.

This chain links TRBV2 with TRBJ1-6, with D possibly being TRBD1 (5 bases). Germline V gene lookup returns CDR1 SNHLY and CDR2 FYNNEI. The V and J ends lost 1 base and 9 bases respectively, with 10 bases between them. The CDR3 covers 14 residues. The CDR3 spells CASSEGREVSPLHF. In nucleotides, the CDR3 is TGTGCCAGCAGTGAAGGCAGGGAGGTTTCACCCCTCCACTTT.

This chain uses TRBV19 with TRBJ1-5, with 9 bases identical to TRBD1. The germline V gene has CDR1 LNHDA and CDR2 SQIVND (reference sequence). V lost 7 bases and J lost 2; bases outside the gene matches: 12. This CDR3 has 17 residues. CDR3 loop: CASIGGQGERGNQPQHF. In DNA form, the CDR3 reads TGTGCCAGTATTGGGGGACAGGGTGAGAGAGGCAATCAGCCCCAGCATTTT. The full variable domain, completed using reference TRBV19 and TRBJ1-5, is DGGITQSPKYLFRKEGQNVTLSCEQNLNHDAMYWYRQDPGQGLRLIYYSQIVNDFQKGDIAEGYSVSREKKESFPLTVTSAQKNPTAFYLCASIGGQGERGNQPQHFGDGTRLSIL.

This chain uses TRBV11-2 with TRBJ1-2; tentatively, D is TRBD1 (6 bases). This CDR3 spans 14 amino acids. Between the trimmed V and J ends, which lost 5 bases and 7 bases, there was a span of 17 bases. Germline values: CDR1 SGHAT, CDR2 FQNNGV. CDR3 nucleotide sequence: TGTGCCAGCAGCCCCCGAGGGGGGGTAAGTGGCTACACCTTC. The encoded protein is CASSPRGGVSGYTF.

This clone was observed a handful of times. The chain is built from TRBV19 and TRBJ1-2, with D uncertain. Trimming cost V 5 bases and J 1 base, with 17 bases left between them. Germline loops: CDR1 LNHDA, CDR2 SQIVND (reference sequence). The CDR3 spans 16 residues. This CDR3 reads CASSLRSGAFNYGYTF. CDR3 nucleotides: TGTGCCAGTAGTCTGAGAAGCGGAGCCTTTAACTATGGCTACACCTTC.

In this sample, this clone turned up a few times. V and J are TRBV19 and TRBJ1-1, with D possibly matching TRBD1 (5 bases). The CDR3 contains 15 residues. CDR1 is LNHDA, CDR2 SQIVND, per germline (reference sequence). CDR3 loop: CAVETVQLPTTEAFF. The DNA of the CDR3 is TGTGCGGTGGAGACAGTTCAGCTTCCCACCACTGAAGCTTTCTTT.